One and the same sample provided the 18 T cell receptor beta chains below, sequenced in a study of human T cells and chemical hapten exposure (dated by TCRdb to the early 2020s). In the paper's terms, the time point label means: patch test 1, 2 weeks after DPC sensitization. The treatment or condition label on this specimen signifies: therapeutic diphenylcyclopropenone sensitization with weekly scalp DPC. Library generation was performed with RACE. This sample was sequenced with a NextSeq 500. TCRdb trimmed the raw reads at Q25, called clones with MiXCR and kept productive beta chains. CDR3 protein duplicates are merged, each entry listing the most common genes and DNA. A total of 150,000 to 200,000 distinct CDR3 sequences appear in this sample, roughly 15% of them only once. The top ten constitute about 1.8% of the sample. The specimen comprised whole blood, sampled in connection with sensitization to the hapten diphenylcyclopropenone (DPC). These receptors were collected from a woman in her twenties or thirties with alopecia areata. Some clones in this sample may be carry-over from other donors' samples.

The table lists this clonotype with a few counts. This rearrangement joins TRBV12-3 or TRBV12-4 to TRBJ2-2, with unresolved D. The CDR3 sequence is 13 residues long. The V and J ends lost 4 bases and 6 bases respectively, with 9 bases between them. CDR3 loop: CASSSGPPGELFF. The CDR3 DNA sequence: TGTGCCAGCAGTTCAGGACCACCCGGGGAGCTGTTTTTT.

This clonotype has only a few counts. The chain is built from TRBV3-1 and TRBJ1-2, with a possible D match to TRBD1 (5 bases). The CDR3 covers 14 residues. Per germline, CDR1 LGHDT and CDR2 YNNKEL (reference sequence). The V end was cut by 5 bases, the J end by 4 bases, with 14 bases between. The CDR3 coding sequence is TGTGCCAGCAGCGAAAGGAACCAGGGCTATGGCTACACCTTC. Protein: CASSERNQGYGYTF.

This clonotype was picked up a small number of times. The gene calls are TRBV11-2 and TRBJ2-7; D is possibly TRBD1 or TRBD2 (5 bases each). V gave up 5 bases and J gave up 4 bases, with 15 bases separating them. Germline loops: CDR1 SGHAT, CDR2 FQNNGV. The CDR3 contains 14 residues. The CDR3 DNA reads as TGTGCCAGCAGCCTCACCGGGACGGATTACGAGCAGTACTTC. It is translated as CASSLTGTDYEQYF. The complete variable domain, with remaining parts taken from reference TRBV11-2 and TRBJ2-7, reads EAGVAQSPRYKIIEKRQSVAFWCNPISGHATLYWYQQILGQGPKLLIQFQNNGVVDDSQLPKDRFSAERLKGVDSTLKIQPAKLEDSAVYLCASSLTGTDYEQYFGPGTRLTVT.

V and J are TRBV12-3 or TRBV12-4 and TRBJ1-1; D possibly corresponds to TRBD1 (6 bases). Trimming removed 6 bases at V and 0 bases at J, with 23 bases between. The CDR3 consists of 18 residues. The CDR3 DNA sequence: TGTGCCAGCAGCTCACCAGGAGCTCGGACAGACATGAACACTGAAGCTTTCTTT. This sequence encodes CASSSPGARTDMNTEAFF.

This clonotype was counted between two and nine times. The rearrangement links TRBV13 to TRBJ2-7; 9 bases fit TRBD2. Germline lookup yields CDR1 PRHDT and CDR2 FYEKMQ (reference sequence). This CDR3 comprises 14 residues. V shed 6 bases and J 6 bases; nucleotides not matched to a gene: 9. CDR3 nucleotide sequence: TGTGCCAGCAGAAAAGGCGGGGGGGCCCTCGAGCAGTACTTC. As protein: CASRKGGGALEQYF. The whole variable domain, filled in from reference TRBV13 and TRBJ2-7, reads AAGVIQSPRHLIKEKRETATLKCYPIPRHDTVYWYQQGPGQDPQFLISFYEKMQSDKGSIPDRFSAQQFSDYHSELNMSSLELGDSALYFCASRKGGGALEQYFGPGTRLTVT.

This clonotype has only a few counts. This rearrangement joins TRBV28 to TRBJ2-5; D remains unclear. The V gene lost 7 bases and the J gene lost 2 bases, with 11 bases spanning the gap. This CDR3 region has 13 residues. Looked up from germline, CDR1 is MDHEN and CDR2 is SYDVKM. In DNA, the CDR3 is TGTGCCAGCACCAAGAACACTCAAGAGACCCAGTACTTC. It is translated as CASTKNTQETQYF.

This sequence joins TRBV2 and TRBJ2-2; D not resolved. Germline CDR1 SNHLY, CDR2 FYNNEI. Trimming left V 1 base short and J 1 base short, with 1 base between. This CDR3 has 13 residues. The CDR3 region is CASSEGNTGELFF. The CDR3 nucleotides are TGTGCCAGCAGTGAAGGGAACACCGGGGAGCTGTTTTTT.

This clonotype was seen a few times. This sequence joins TRBV5-1 and TRBJ2-2; 10 nucleotides line up with TRBD1. There are 15 residues in the CDR3. Germline lookup yields CDR1 SGHRS and CDR2 YFSETQ. V dropped 4 bases and J dropped 3; count of bases not matched to a gene: 3. The CDR3 region has the DNA TGCGCCAGCAGCAACGGACAGGGGGACACCGGGGAGCTGTTTTTT. Translation gives CASSNGQGDTGELFF. The whole variable domain, remainder taken from reference TRBV5-1 and TRBJ2-2, is KAGVTQTPRYLIKTRGQQVTLSCSPISGHRSVSWYQQTPGQGLQFLFEYFSETQRNKGNFPGRFSGRQFSNSRSEMNVSTLELGDSALYLCASSNGQGDTGELFFGEGSRLTVL.

This clonotype was counted many times. The chain employs TRBV9 and TRBJ1-1; TRBD1 is a possible D gene (6 bases). Germline CDR1 is SGDLS and CDR2 is YYNGEE. Trimming took 2 bases from V and 0 from J, leaving 23 bases between them. The length of the CDR3 is 19 residues. The DNA of the CDR3 is TGTGCCAGCAGCGTGGCGTTGGAGAGCGGGGGGCTCATGAACACTGAAGCTTTCTTT. Encoded protein: CASSVALESGGLMNTEAFF. The entire variable domain, with the rest obtained from reference TRBV9 and TRBJ1-1, is as follows: DSGVTQTPKHLITATGQRVTLRCSPRSGDLSVYWYQQSLDQGLQFLIQYYNGEERAKGNILERFSAQQFPDLHSELNLSSLELGDSALYFCASSVALESGGLMNTEAFFGQGTRLTVV.

The genes are TRBV7-2 and TRBJ2-7; no reliable D call. V lost 5 bases, J lost 3 bases, and 17 bases lay in between. CDR3 length equals 15 residues. Germline loops: CDR1 SGHTA, CDR2 FQGNSA. The CDR3 DNA sequence: TGTGCCAGCAGCCCCCGGCGGACGGAACGCTACGAGCAGTACTTC. Its translation: CASSPRRTERYEQYF.

The J gene is TRBJ2-3, the V gene TRBV3-2; the D segment call TRBD2 is taken from the table without a DNA check. TRBV3-2 is described as a pseudogene. This CDR3 contains 18 residues. CDR3 nucleotide sequence: TGTGCCAGCAGCCCACGAAGCGGTCCTAGTCCGAGCACAGATACGCAGTATTTT. It is translated as CASSPRSGPSPSTDTQYF.

The chain is built from TRBV4-2 and TRBJ1-3; no clear D gene. This CDR3 region has 15 residues. Germline loops: CDR1 LGHNA, CDR2 YNFKEQ. V lost 0 bases, J lost 4 bases, and 10 bases lay in between. The CDR3 is CASSQDPGRGNTIYF. The CDR3 DNA reads TGTGCCAGCAGCCAAGATCCTGGCAGGGGAAACACCATATATTTT.

This clonotype was detected ten times or more. The chain has TRBV19 and TRBJ2-5; 9 bases line up with TRBD2. Germline trimming cut 2 bases from V and 2 bases from J; bases unmatched to any gene: 6. The germline gives CDR1 LNHDA, CDR2 SQIVND (reference sequence). This CDR3 is built from 16 residues. CDR3 sequence: CASSIIAGALQETQYF. The CDR3, as DNA: TGTGCCAGTAGTATAATAGCGGGGGCCCTACAAGAGACCCAGTACTTC.

This clonotype was counted a few times. CDR3 residues: CASSSGGPGETQYF. CDR3 coding DNA: TGTGCCAGCAGTAGCGGGGGGCCCGGGGAGACCCAGTACTTC. V and J are TRBV2 and TRBJ2-5; 9 bases fit TRBD2. Trimming at V came to 5 bases and at J to 5 bases, leaving 6 bases not matched to a gene. Germline-derived CDR1 and CDR2 are SNHLY and FYNNEI. CDR3 size: 14 residues.

J is TRBJ1-1 and V is TRBV29-1; possibly TRBD1 for D (5 bases). The CDR3 consists of 12 residues. Germline loops: CDR1 SQVTM, CDR2 ANQGSEA. V was pared by 5 bases and J by 10 bases, with 17 bases between. The chain's CDR3 is CSVWTPAGRAFF. Written as DNA, the CDR3 is TGCAGCGTTTGGACCCCAGCGGGACGAGCTTTCTTT.

At least ten counts were recorded for this clonotype. This sequence joins TRBV3-1 and TRBJ2-1, with TRBD2 matching over 7 bases. Germline V gene lookup returns CDR1 LGHDT and CDR2 YNNKEL (reference sequence). This CDR3 has 14 residues. V lost 0 bases to trimming and J lost 10 bases; unmatched junction nucleotides: 6. CDR3 nucleotide sequence: TGTGCCAGCAGCCAAGACCCCACCGGGGGGGAGCAGTTCTTC. It encodes CASSQDPTGGEQFF.

This chain connects TRBV6-2 or TRBV6-3 to TRBJ2-6; D is tentatively TRBD1 or TRBD2 (5 bases each). Germline V CDR1 and CDR2: MNHEY, SVGEGT. The ends were cut back, 0 bases at V and 1 base at J, with 16 bases in the middle. The CDR3 consists of 19 residues. CDR3 in amino acids: CASSYSFQGPLSGANVLTF. CDR3 DNA: TGTGCCAGCAGTTACTCGTTCCAGGGACCCCTATCTGGGGCCAACGTCCTGACTTTC.

The gene calls are TRBV7-2 and TRBJ2-1; D not certain. V lost 5 bases to trimming and J lost 6 bases, with 11 bases between them. Germline V CDR1 and CDR2: SGHTA, FQGNSA. The CDR3 runs to 13 residues. For the CDR3, the DNA is TGTGCCAGCAGCCCACAAGCGTCCAATGAGCAGTTCTTC. Translating gives CASSPQASNEQFF.